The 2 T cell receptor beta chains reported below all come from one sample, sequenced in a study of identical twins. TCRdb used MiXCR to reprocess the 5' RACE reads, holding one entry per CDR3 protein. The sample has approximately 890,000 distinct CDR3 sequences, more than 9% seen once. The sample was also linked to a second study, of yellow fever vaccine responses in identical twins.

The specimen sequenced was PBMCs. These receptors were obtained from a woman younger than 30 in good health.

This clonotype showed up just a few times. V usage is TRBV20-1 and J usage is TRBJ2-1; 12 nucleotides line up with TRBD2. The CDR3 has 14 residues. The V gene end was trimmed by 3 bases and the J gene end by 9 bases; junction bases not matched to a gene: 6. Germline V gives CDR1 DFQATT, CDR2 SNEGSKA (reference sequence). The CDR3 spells CSARLTSGSSEQFF. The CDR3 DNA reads TGCAGTGCTAGGTTGACTAGCGGGAGTAGTGAGCAGTTCTTC.

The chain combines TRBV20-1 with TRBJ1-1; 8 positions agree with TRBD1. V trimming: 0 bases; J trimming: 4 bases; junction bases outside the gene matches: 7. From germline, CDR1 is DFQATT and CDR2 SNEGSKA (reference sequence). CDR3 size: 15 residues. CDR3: CSARDYTDRATEAFF. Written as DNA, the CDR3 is TGCAGTGCTAGAGATTATACGGACAGGGCCACTGAAGCTTTCTTT.